The TCR beta chain described here comes from a study of OX40 agonist ivuxolimab in advanced cancers. Using immunoSEQ multiplex PCR, the repertoire was profiled, and TCRdb retains in-frame clones only, with some absent. The table records 58,000 or so clones, roughly 89% of them present only once. V trimming: 4 bases; J trimming: 3 bases; junction bases outside the gene matches: 4. The CDR3 loop spans 15 amino acids. Germline CDR1 reads MDHEN; CDR2 reads SYDVKM. This clone was seen a single time. The gene calls are TRBV28 and TRBJ2-3; 10 bases agree with TRBD1. The sequence came from an adult with an advanced solid tumor such as melanoma, head and neck, liver or kidney cancer. The sequencing used CD4+ or CD8+ T cells sorted from blood, collected in a trial of the OX40 agonist ivuxolimab. CDR3 bases: TGTGCCAGCAGTTGGACAGGGGGAGTTACAGATACGCAGTATTTT. This codes for CASSWTGGVTDTQYF.